Listed below are T cell receptor beta chains from one sample, sequenced in a study of shared clonotypes between healthy human individuals. Sequencing used immunoSEQ multiplex PCR; TCRdb keeps in-frame clones, though not all of them. The sample records more than 2 million clones, around 95% being singletons. The source material was naive CD4+ T cells sorted from blood. The receptors derive from a man younger than 30 in good health. The CDR3 runs from the conserved cysteine through the conserved F or W. Each record gives: J gene, D gene, clone size, V gene, CDR3 DNA, CDR3 protein. D genes are given only for firm matches. Not all rows give a size; the values are once, few, many and, for expanded clones, a class.

>TRBJ2-3|TRBD1|NA|TRBV7-2
TGTGCCAGCAGCCCCCGGGACAGGGTGACAGATACGCAGTATTTT
CASSPRDRVTDTQYF
>TRBJ2-7|TRBD1|NA|TRBV28
TGTGCCAGCAGTTTACTGGGACAGTTCTACGAGCAGTACTTC
CASSLLGQFYEQYF
>TRBJ2-7|NA|NA|TRBV6-1
TGTGCCAGCAGTGTTTCGGGGAACTACGAGCAGTACTTC
CASSVSGNYEQYF
>TRBJ2-1|TRBD2|NA|TRBV5-1
TGCGCCAGCAGCTTGGGCGGGAGGGCCGGTAATGAGCAGTTCTTC
CASSLGGRAGNEQFF
>TRBJ2-7|NA|NA|TRBV2
TGTGCCAGCGAGTCAATCTACGAGCAGTACTTC
CASESIYEQYF
>TRBJ2-2|TRBD1|NA|TRBV2
TGTGCCAGCCGACAGGGGGCGAACACCGGGGAGCTGTTTTTT
CASRQGANTGELFF
>TRBJ2-7|NA|NA|TRBV28
TGTGCCAGCAGTTTGGCTCTTTCGACGGGGAACTACGAGCAGTACTTC
CASSLALSTGNYEQYF
>TRBJ1-2|NA|once|TRBV7-2
TGTGCCAGCAGCTTAGGGGCAGGGCTTGTAGGAGGCTACACCTTC
CASSLGAGLVGGYTF
>TRBJ2-3|NA|NA|TRBV4-3
TGCGCCAGCAGCCCAGAAGGGACTTATCACACAGATACGCAGTATTTT
CASSPEGTYHTDTQYF
>TRBJ2-7|NA|NA|TRBV19
TGTGCCAGTAGTATGGTCACGTTGGGGGACTACGAGCAGTACTTC
CASSMVTLGDYEQYF
>TRBJ1-1|TRBD1|once|TRBV14
TGTGCCAGCAGCCCACAGGGGGTTCAAGCTTTCTTT
CASSPQGVQAFF
>TRBJ2-7|NA|NA|TRBV2
TGTGCCAGCAGTGAAGCGCTCCGGGCCCCCGAGCAGTACTTC
CASSEALRAPEQYF
>TRBJ2-3|NA|once|TRBV12-5
TGTGCTAGTGCAATCCCTCCAGATACGCAGTATTTT
CASAIPPDTQYF
>TRBJ1-5|TRBD1|NA|TRBV6-6
TGTGCCAGCAGTTACCCCCAGACAGGGAGTCAGCCCCAGCATTTT
CASSYPQTGSQPQHF
>TRBJ1-5|TRBD1|NA|TRBV9
TGTGCCAGCAGCGACTCAGGGGGCGCCGGACAGCCCCAGCATTTT
CASSDSGGAGQPQHF
>TRBJ1-5|NA|once|TRBV28
TGTGCCAGCACACAGGGATTTCAATATAGCAATCAGCCCCAGCATTTT
CASTQGFQYSNQPQHF
>TRBJ2-7|NA|NA|TRBV10-3
TGTGCCATCAGCGTGGACAGAACTACGGAGCAGTACTTC
CAISVDRTTEQYF
>TRBJ2-7|NA|NA|TRBV20-1
TGCAGTGCTAGAGACCGGGAGCAGTACTTC
CSARDREQYF
>TRBJ2-2|NA|NA|TRBV7-2
TGTGCCAGCAGGACGGGACGGACCTCCGGGGAGCTGTTTTTT
CASRTGRTSGELFF
>TRBJ1-2|NA|NA|TRBV2
TGTGCCAGCAGTTTACAGATCTATGGCTACACCTTC
CASSLQIYGYTF
>TRBJ2-5|NA|once|TRBV10-3
TGTGCCATCAGTGTAGGTTTGGAGACCCAGTACTTC
CAISVGLETQYF
>TRBJ2-1|TRBD1|NA|TRBV5-1
TGCGCCAGCAGCCTCTCGGGACAGGGAACCTACAATGAGCAGTTCTTC
CASSLSGQGTYNEQFF
>TRBJ1-2|NA|NA|TRBV30
TGTGCCTGGGCGGACAAGTTCTATGGCTACACCTTC
CAWADKFYGYTF
>TRBJ1-3|NA|NA|TRBV7-9
TGTGCCAGCAGCGAGGGGGCTGGAAACACCATATATTTT
CASSEGAGNTIYF
>TRBJ2-3|NA|NA|TRBV5-1
TGCGCCAGCAGCTTCGGGGTAGCGGCCACAGATACGCAGTATTTT
CASSFGVAATDTQYF
>TRBJ1-6|TRBD1|NA|TRBV28
TGTGCCAGCAGCGGGACAGGGGCTTATAATTCACCCCTCCACTTT
CASSGTGAYNSPLHF
>TRBJ1-2|NA|NA|TRBV7-2
TGTGCCAGCAGCTCGCGGGGGACCGAAAAGACTAACTATGGCTACACCTTC
CASSSRGTEKTNYGYTF
>TRBJ2-7|TRBD1|NA|TRBV7-2
TGTGCCAGCCTACCGGGACAGGGACCCTACGAGCAGTACTTC
CASLPGQGPYEQYF
>TRBJ1-6|NA|NA|TRBV19
TGTGCCAGTACACCTACGGGGGGCTCCTATAATTCACCCCTCCACTTT
CASTPTGGSYNSPLHF
>TRBJ1-4|NA|NA|TRBV5-1
TGCGCCAGCAGGTCCCAGTCAACTAATGAAAAACTGTTTTTT
CASRSQSTNEKLFF
>TRBJ2-5|TRBD2|NA|TRBV10-1
TGCGCCAGCAGTGAGTCGACACTAGCGGGGGGGCCAGAGACCCAGTACTTC
CASSESTLAGGPETQYF
>TRBJ2-7|NA|NA|TRBV7-9
TGTGCCAGCAGCCCTGGACAAGCGGCCTACGAGCAGTACTTC
CASSPGQAAYEQYF
>TRBJ2-7|NA|NA|TRBV5-8
TGTGCCAGCAGAAGGGGGGGTACCTACGAGCAGTACTTC
CASRRGGTYEQYF
>TRBJ1-2|NA|NA|TRBV13
TGTGCCAGCAGTGTACAGGGTACCTATGGCTACACCTTC
CASSVQGTYGYTF
>TRBJ2-7|NA|once|TRBV5-1
TGCGCCAGCAGCTTGGCCCCGACACGGAACGTGGCCCTAGAGCAGTACTTC
CASSLAPTRNVALEQYF
>TRBJ2-7|NA|NA|TRBV4-1
TGCGCCAGCAGCCCTACCGGGATTAGGCGTCTCGAGCAGTACTTC
CASSPTGIRRLEQYF